This T cell receptor beta chain was captured in a study of pediatric ulcerative colitis. Findings and limits, study-wide: Compared with controls, ulcerative colitis showed greater blood-rectum clone sharing. No controls had the two rectal clonotypes shared by ulcerative colitis patients. Rectal repertoires separated controls, mild-moderate and acute severe colitis.

With respect to this clone: Antigen: not known.

V gave up 6 bases and J gave up 2 bases; unmatched junction bases: 7. The CDR3 is made up of 15 amino acids. Germline assignment: CDR1 SQVTM and CDR2 ANQGSEA. Clones were sequenced by immunoSEQ multiplex PCR, and TCRdb holds only the in-frame ones, with some missing. The sample carries about 36,000 clones, around four fifths recorded once. The sequenced sample was blood. This TCR was sampled from a girl under 18 with moderate ulcerative colitis. The chain is built from TRBV29-1 and TRBJ2-7; the match to TRBD2 covers 13 bases. This chain's CDR3 is CSVILAGGPPYEQYF. CDR3 nucleotide sequence: TGCAGCGTAATACTAGCGGGAGGGCCGCCCTACGAGCAGTACTTC.